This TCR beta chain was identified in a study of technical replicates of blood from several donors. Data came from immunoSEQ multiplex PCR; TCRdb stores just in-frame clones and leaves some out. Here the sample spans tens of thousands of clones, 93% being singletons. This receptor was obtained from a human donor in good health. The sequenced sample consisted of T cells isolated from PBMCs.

CDR3 protein: CASSLSQNTGELFF. CDR3 bases: TGTGCCAGCAGCCTCAGTCAGAACACCGGGGAGCTGTTTTTT. The chain combines TRBV7-3 with TRBJ2-2; D is uncertain. The CDR3 contains 14 residues. Germline-derived CDR1 and CDR2 are SGHTA and FQGTGA. Trimming shortened V by 5 bases and J by 1 base, and 8 bases separated the two germline ends.